The 7 T cell receptor beta chains below were found in one sample sequenced in a study of blood T cell repertoires in COVID-19. Sequenced by immunoSEQ multiplex PCR; TCRdb stores in-frame clones only, minus some. The data show 190,000 or so clones, around 87% seen once. The source material was peripheral blood. The receptors were gathered from a man between 60 and 70 years old who had recovered from COVID-19.

DNA of the CDR3: TGTGCCAGTAGTATTTCGATGGGCAGGGGTGGAGAAAAACTGTTTTTT. This codes for CASSISMGRGGEKLFF. This chain links TRBV19 with TRBJ1-4, with D perhaps TRBD1 (6 bases). Per germline, CDR1 LNHDA and CDR2 SQIVND (reference sequence). Trimming took 3 bases from V and 8 from J, leaving 19 bases between them. This CDR3 has 16 amino acids.

The chain is built from TRBV11-2 and TRBJ1-5, with D tentatively TRBD1 (5 bases). V lost 6 bases, J lost 7 bases, and 19 bases lay in between. The CDR3 is 15 amino acids. Germline V CDR1 and CDR2: SGHAT, FQNNGV. DNA of the CDR3: TGTGCCAGCAGGCCAGCCGGGGGGGAACAACAGCCCCAGCATTTT. Translation gives CASRPAGGEQQPQHF. The variable domain in full, with the rest retrieved from reference TRBV11-2 and TRBJ1-5, is EAGVAQSPRYKIIEKRQSVAFWCNPISGHATLYWYQQILGQGPKLLIQFQNNGVVDDSQLPKDRFSAERLKGVDSTLKIQPAKLEDSAVYLCASRPAGGEQQPQHFGDGTRLSIL.

This chain joins TRBV13 and TRBJ2-5; 13 bases align to TRBD2. V was clipped by 6 bases and J by 3 bases; unmatched bases: 7. This CDR3 is built from 16 residues. Per the germline V gene, CDR1 is PRHDT and CDR2 is FYEKMQ (reference sequence). CDR3 DNA: TGTGCCAGCAGACAGACTAGCGGGGGGTTGGAAGAGACCCAGTACTTC. It yields the protein CASRQTSGGLEETQYF. The entire variable domain, with the rest obtained from reference TRBV13 and TRBJ2-5, is as follows: AAGVIQSPRHLIKEKRETATLKCYPIPRHDTVYWYQQGPGQDPQFLISFYEKMQSDKGSIPDRFSAQQFSDYHSELNMSSLELGDSALYFCASRQTSGGLEETQYFGPGTRLLVL.

The V and J genes are TRBV10-3 and TRBJ1-1; 7 bases agree with TRBD1. Trimming at V came to 8 bases and at J to 3 bases, leaving 12 bases not matched to a gene. Looked up from germline, CDR1 is ENHRY and CDR2 is SYGVKD. The CDR3 spans 15 residues. The CDR3 reads CAILDRVALHTEAFF. The CDR3 DNA follows: TGTGCCATCTTAGACAGGGTGGCACTCCACACTGAAGCTTTCTTT.

J is TRBJ1-4 and V is TRBV4-3; D may be TRBD1 (6 bases). Germline V gene data show CDR1 as LGHNA and CDR2 as YSLEER. With 1 base removed from V and 7 bases from J, the gap between germline ends came to 13 bases. This CDR3 region has 15 residues. As DNA, the CDR3 is TGCGCCAGCAGCCAAGGGAACAGGGCGGGTGAAAAACTGTTTTTT. This sequence encodes CASSQGNRAGEKLFF.

The V and J genes are TRBV30 and TRBJ1-2, with D perhaps TRBD1 (5 bases). V was shortened by 1 base and J by 7 bases, with 10 bases between the two germline ends. The germline V gene has CDR1 GTSNPN and CDR2 SVGIG (reference sequence). The CDR3 contains 12 residues. This CDR3 reads CAWSEAGFGYTF. CDR3 sequence (DNA): TGTGCCTGGAGTGAGGCAGGGTTTGGCTACACCTTC.

The V and J genes are TRBV18 and TRBJ2-7; 8 bases are a match to TRBD1. Germline assignment: CDR1 KGHSH and CDR2 LQKENI. This CDR3 spans 19 amino acids. V lost 1 base, J lost 1 base, and 15 bases stayed unmatched. In DNA form, the CDR3 reads TGTGCCAGCTCACCACTCCCCGGACAGGGTGTCGGTTTATCCTACGAGCAGTACTTC. Its protein is CASSPLPGQGVGLSYEQYF.